Shown below are 16 T cell receptor beta chains from a single sample sequenced in a study of T cell responses to AZD1222 COVID-19 vaccine. Only in-frame clones appear in the TCRdb table, and some are missing; sequencing was by immunoSEQ multiplex PCR. Found here are about 130,000 clones, 88% of them singletons; the top ten hold under 4.5%. The sample consisted of peripheral blood, taken on day 0 of AZD1222 vaccination. All receptors derive from an adult in good health.

The V call is TRBV7-2, the J call TRBJ2-2, with D possibly being TRBD1 (5 bases). Germline loops: CDR1 SGHTA, CDR2 FQGNSA. The CDR3 extends over 15 amino acids. V lost 1 base, J lost 0 bases, and 6 bases lay in between. CDR3 loop: CASSLGRANTGELFF. The DNA for the CDR3 is TGTGCCAGCAGCTTAGGCAGGGCGAACACCGGGGAGCTGTTTTTT.

This chain joins TRBV12-3 or TRBV12-4 and TRBJ1-2; 8 positions agree with TRBD1. The trim removed 5 bases at V and 2 bases at J, leaving 1 base unmatched. This CDR3 is built from 13 residues. The CDR3 here is CASSRQGNYGYTF. The CDR3 nucleotides are TGTGCCAGCAGTCGACAGGGGAACTATGGCTACACCTTC.

The genes are TRBV7-9 and TRBJ1-2; D gene uncertain. The CDR3 has 15 residues. V dropped 5 bases and J dropped 4 bases, with 17 bases sitting between them. Germline-derived CDR1 and CDR2 are SEHNR and FQNEAQ (reference sequence). CDR3 DNA: TGTGCCAGCAGCCCAATAGGGCGTGGAGGCTATGGCTACACCTTC. Translation: CASSPIGRGGYGYTF.

The chain couples TRBV28 to TRBJ1-5, with TRBD1 identical over 7 bases. The CDR3 runs to 17 residues. From germline, CDR1 is MDHEN and CDR2 SYDVKM. J gave up 0 bases and V 5 bases, and 10 bases lay outside the gene matches. The CDR3 loop is CASSAAGQRYSNQPQHF. The CDR3 bases are TGTGCCAGCAGTGCCGCGGGACAGAGATATAGCAATCAGCCCCAGCATTTT.

This clone has just one count. V gene TRBV25-1 combines with J gene TRBJ1-6; D might be TRBD1 (6 bases). Trimming shortened V by 3 bases and J by 14 bases, and 20 bases separated the two germline ends. Germline loops: CDR1 MGHDK, CDR2 SYGVNS. The CDR3 spans 15 residues. CDR3: CASSESRDIGVTLHF. CDR3 DNA: TGTGCCAGCAGTGAGTCCCGGGACATTGGGGTCACCCTCCACTTT.

This clone appeared a single time. The chain links TRBV6-2 or TRBV6-3 to TRBJ1-1; a weak D match, TRBD1 (5 bases). V lost 5 bases, J lost 5 bases, and 18 bases lay in between. This CDR3 has 15 amino acids. Germline CDR1 MNHEY, CDR2 SVGEGT. In DNA form, the CDR3 reads TGTGCCAGCAGTACCCCCTCTGGGGGGAGGACTGAAGCTTTCTTT. This translates into CASSTPSGGRTEAFF.

The chain has TRBV10-3 and TRBJ2-7, with D perhaps being TRBD1 or TRBD2 (5 bases each). CDR1 is ENHRY and CDR2 is SYGVKD in the germline V gene. This CDR3 has 12 amino acids. V shed 8 bases and J shed 2 bases, with 10 bases lying between them. The CDR3 is CAIGTEAYEQYF. Written as DNA, the CDR3 is TGTGCCATCGGGACGGAAGCCTACGAGCAGTACTTC.

This chain links TRBV29-1 with TRBJ1-3; 8 bases are a match to TRBD1. From germline, CDR1 is SQVTM and CDR2 ANQGSEA. This CDR3 has 12 residues. Trimming at V came to 6 bases and at J to 7 bases, leaving 5 bases not matched to a gene. DNA of the CDR3: TGCAGCGTGTTGACAGGGGAGAACACCATATATTTT. Its protein product is CSVLTGENTIYF.

This clone was observed once. The genes are TRBV7-2 and TRBJ1-2; D is unresolved. Trimming pared 5 bases from V and 4 bases from J, leaving 8 bases between. Germline CDR1 and CDR2: SGHTA and FQGNSA. This CDR3 has 12 residues. CDR3 residues: CASSPGSYGYTF. The CDR3 DNA reads as TGTGCCAGCAGCCCGGGAAGCTATGGCTACACCTTC.

This chain joins TRBV7-2 and TRBJ1-5; D might be TRBD1 (6 bases). CDR3 size: 14 residues. V lost 3 bases, J lost 7 bases, and 13 bases lay in between. The germline V gene encodes CDR1 SGHTA and CDR2 FQGNSA. The CDR3 nucleotides are TGTGCCAGCAGCTTTAAAACAGGGAACCAGCCCCAGCATTTT. Encoded protein: CASSFKTGNQPQHF.

In DNA form, the CDR3 reads TGTGCCAGCGGGAGTACGGGGGGACCGGGAGGTGAAGCTTTCTTT. Protein product: CASGSTGGPGGEAFF. The genes are TRBV6-5 and TRBJ1-1, with D perhaps matching TRBD1 (5 bases). The CDR3 has 15 residues. CDR1 and CDR2 (germline): MNHEY, SVGAGI. The V gene lost 8 bases and the J gene lost 7 bases, with 23 bases spanning the gap.

V usage is TRBV6-2 or TRBV6-3 and J usage is TRBJ2-7; TRBD2 might be the D (6 bases). CDR1 MNHEY and CDR2 SVGEGT come from the germline V gene. Trimming removed 2 bases at V and 2 bases at J, with 16 bases between. This CDR3 has 16 amino acids. CDR3 sequence (DNA): TGTGCCAGCAGTTACCGACCGGGAGCTAGCACCTACGAGCAGTACTTC. Protein: CASSYRPGASTYEQYF.

V usage is TRBV27 and J usage is TRBJ2-2; D is tentatively TRBD1 or TRBD2 (6 bases each). Germline CDR1 and CDR2: MNHEY and SMNVEV (reference sequence). This CDR3 region has 17 residues. Trimming cost V 7 bases and J 8 bases, with 26 bases left between them. The CDR3 sequence is CASTFKPQRWGAGELFF. DNA of the CDR3: TGTGCCAGCACATTCAAACCACAGAGGTGGGGGGCGGGGGAGCTGTTTTTT.

The chain has TRBV6-1 and TRBJ2-3; TRBD2 matches at 10 bases. V was clipped by 1 base and J by 4 bases; unmatched bases: 2. The CDR3 has 15 amino acids. In germline, CDR1 is MNHNS, CDR2 SASEGT. The CDR3, as DNA: TGTGCCAGCAGTGAAGAAGCGGGGGGGCCAGATACGCAGTATTTT. Translating gives CASSEEAGGPDTQYF.

The chain employs TRBV2 and TRBJ1-4, with D perhaps matching TRBD1 (6 bases). Trimming took 4 bases from V and 2 from J, leaving 11 bases between them. This CDR3 is built from 15 residues. From germline, CDR1 is SNHLY and CDR2 FYNNEI. CDR3 loop: CASSGGAATNEKLFF. The CDR3 DNA is TGTGCCAGCAGTGGGGGGGCCGCTACTAATGAAAAACTGTTTTTT.

The V and J genes are TRBV9 and TRBJ2-3; D assignment may be TRBD1 or TRBD2 (5 bases each). CDR1 is SGDLS, CDR2 YYNGEE, per germline. This CDR3 region has 14 residues. V was cut by 7 bases and J by 0 bases, with 12 bases left in between. CDR3 sequence (DNA): TGTGCCAGCGGGACGGGGCGAAGCACAGATACGCAGTATTTT. Its translation is CASGTGRSTDTQYF.